Listed here are 29 T cell receptor beta chains from one sample, sequenced in a study of blood T cell repertoires in COVID-19. Assay used: immunoSEQ multiplex PCR; TCRdb lists only in-frame clones, some missing. In the table there are about 86,000 clones, approximately 82% of which are singletons. Sequenced input: peripheral blood. The receptors originated from a woman aged 80 or older with acute or convalescent COVID-19.

This chain's CDR3 is CASSPTQGPGELFF. DNA of the CDR3: TGTGCCAGCAGCCCAACCCAGGGTCCCGGGGAGCTGTTTTTT. This chain links TRBV9 with TRBJ2-2, with D maybe TRBD1 (5 bases). The CDR3 is 14 amino acids. The V end was cut by 4 bases, the J end by 6 bases, with 13 bases between. CDR1 and CDR2 from the germline V gene are SGDLS and YYNGEE.

The V call is TRBV6-7, the J call TRBJ2-4; the match to TRBD1 covers 12 bases. TRBV6-7 is given ORF status, its function remaining uncertain. The CDR3 runs 20 residues. The trim removed 2 bases at V and 0 bases at J, leaving 11 bases unmatched. The CDR3 nucleotides are TGTGCCAGCAGTTACGCGGGGACAGGGGGCCGGGGAATAGCCAAAAACATTCAGTACTTC. It codes for CASSYAGTGGRGIAKNIQYF.

V and J are TRBV29-1 and TRBJ2-7, with a tentative D call TRBD1 (6 bases). The ends were cut back, 1 base at V and 2 bases at J, with 9 bases in the middle. The germline V gene has CDR1 SQVTM and CDR2 ANQGSEA. CDR3 size: 13 residues. CDR3 protein: CSVEGRTAYEQYF. The CDR3 DNA reads as TGCAGCGTTGAAGGGCGGACAGCCTACGAGCAGTACTTC.

This chain links TRBV9 with TRBJ1-6, with TRBD1 as a possible D gene (5 bases). CDR3 size: 16 residues. V shed 2 bases and J shed 0 bases, with 9 bases lying between them. Germline assignment: CDR1 SGDLS and CDR2 YYNGEE. The CDR3 loop reads CASSVQGGSYNSPLHF. The CDR3 DNA reads TGTGCCAGCAGCGTGCAGGGAGGCTCCTATAATTCACCCCTCCACTTT.

The chain has TRBV6-5 and TRBJ2-2; 7 bases match TRBD2. This CDR3 has 16 amino acids. V gave up 2 bases and J gave up 2 bases; unmatched junction bases: 5. Germline V CDR1 and CDR2: MNHEY, SVGAGI. This CDR3 is CASSYGGSVNTGELFF. The CDR3 bases are TGTGCCAGCAGTTACGGCGGGAGTGTCAACACCGGGGAGCTGTTTTTT.

The chain recombines TRBV5-1 with TRBJ2-5, with D possibly being TRBD2 (6 bases). CDR1 is SGHRS, CDR2 YFSETQ, per germline. This CDR3 region has 14 residues. V was shortened by 3 bases and J by 2 bases, with 11 bases between the two germline ends. The CDR3 region is CASSYTTSQETQYF. CDR3 DNA sequence: TGCGCCAGCAGCTATACGACTAGTCAAGAGACCCAGTACTTC.

The chain uses TRBV6-5 and TRBJ1-1; D gene unclear. The CDR3 consists of 15 residues. The germline V gene has CDR1 MNHEY and CDR2 SVGAGI. With 7 bases removed from V and 4 bases from J, the gap between germline ends came to 19 bases. The CDR3 protein is CASTTLGGLGTEAFF. CDR3 nucleotide sequence: TGTGCCAGCACTACACTGGGAGGGCTGGGCACTGAAGCTTTCTTT.

The chain links TRBV3-1 (or the pseudogene TRBV3-2) to TRBJ2-1; 7 bases are shared with TRBD1. Germline CDR1 and CDR2: LGHDT and YNNKEL (reference sequence). CDR3 length equals 17 residues. V trimming: 0 bases; J trimming: 3 bases; junction bases outside the gene matches: 8. The DNA for the CDR3 is TGTGCCAGCAGCCAAGATCAGGGACAGCGATACTACAATGAGCAGTTCTTC. Its protein is CASSQDQGQRYYNEQFF.

This chain links TRBV6-4 with TRBJ1-1; unclear D gene. V was trimmed by 2 bases and J by 0 bases, leaving 4 bases between them. CDR3 length equals 13 residues. Germline CDR1 is MRHNA and CDR2 is SNTAGT. The CDR3 bases are TGTGCCAGCAGTGACAGCATGAACACTGAAGCTTTCTTT. Translating gives CASSDSMNTEAFF.

The chain uses TRBV19 and TRBJ2-2; TRBD2 might be the D (6 bases). From germline, CDR1 is LNHDA and CDR2 SQIVND (reference sequence). The V end lost 3 bases, the J end lost 6 bases, and 11 bases lay between the germline ends. This CDR3 contains 14 residues. In DNA, the CDR3 is TGTGCCAGTAGTATGGGACTCCAACCCGGGGAGCTGTTTTTT. Protein sequence: CASSMGLQPGELFF.

The DNA for the CDR3 is TGTGCCAGCAGTTTTAGAGGCTACGAGCAGTACTTC. This encodes CASSFRGYEQYF. The genes are TRBV27 and TRBJ2-7; D gene uncertain. Germline-derived CDR1 and CDR2 are MNHEY and SMNVEV (reference sequence). V was pared by 3 bases and J by 3 bases, with 6 bases between. CDR3 size: 12 residues.

The chain employs TRBV5-1 and TRBJ1-3, with TRBD1 matching 7 bases. The CDR3 extends over 15 amino acids. Trimming took 5 bases from V and 4 from J; bases not matched to a gene: 9. The germline V gene encodes CDR1 SGHRS and CDR2 YFSETQ. DNA of the CDR3: TGCGCCAGCAGACCCACACAGGGGTCAGGAAACACCATATATTTT. Its protein is CASRPTQGSGNTIYF.

The chain is built from TRBV6-2 or TRBV6-3 and TRBJ1-2; 11 positions match TRBD1. The J segment lost 0 bases and the V segment lost 0 bases, leaving 12 bases of the junction unmatched. Germline CDR1 reads MNHEY; CDR2 reads SVGEGT. CDR3 length equals 20 residues. For the CDR3, the DNA is TGTGCCAGCAGTTACTCCGCACTCGGGACAGGGGGGTTAGCTAACTATGGCTACACCTTC. This encodes CASSYSALGTGGLANYGYTF.

The V call is TRBV9, the J call TRBJ2-5; D ambiguous. The V and J ends lost 2 bases and 2 bases respectively, with 19 bases between them. Germline V gene lookup returns CDR1 SGDLS and CDR2 YYNGEE. The CDR3 has 17 residues. CDR3 residues: CASSVGSRSYVQETQYF. Written as DNA, the CDR3 is TGTGCCAGCAGCGTTGGATCTAGGTCCTATGTGCAAGAGACCCAGTACTTC.

The chain has TRBV28 and TRBJ2-1; tentatively, D is TRBD2 (5 bases). The ends were cut back, 3 bases at V and 0 bases at J, with 9 bases in the middle. Germline V CDR1 and CDR2: MDHEN, SYDVKM. This CDR3 is built from 15 residues. The CDR3 coding sequence is TGTGCCAGCAGTTTGTGGGAGAGCTCCTACAATGAGCAGTTCTTC. Its translation: CASSLWESSYNEQFF.

The chain uses TRBV24-1 and TRBJ2-1; 9 nucleotides agree with TRBD2. The junction had 7 bases not matched to a gene; V was cut back by 10 bases and J by 7 bases. There are 13 residues in the CDR3. In germline, CDR1 is KGHDR, CDR2 SFDVKD. The CDR3 nucleotides read TGTGCCACTGGGACTAGCCTTTTAAATGAGCAGTTCTTC. It is translated as CATGTSLLNEQFF.

The chain employs TRBV21-1 and TRBJ2-5; the table's D call, TRBD2, has no DNA check behind it. TRBV21-1 is marked as a pseudogene. This CDR3 spans 13 amino acids. The chain's CDR3 is CASSKGGGETQYF. CDR3 nucleotide sequence: TGTGCCAGCAGCAAAGGGGGGGGAGAGACCCAGTACTTC.

J is TRBJ1-3 and V is TRBV27; 8 bases map to TRBD1. This CDR3 is built from 16 residues. V was pared by 0 bases and J by 4 bases, with 5 bases of the junction left unmatched. Per germline, CDR1 MNHEY and CDR2 SMNVEV (reference sequence). CDR3 protein: CASSLSSGTGGNTIYF. The CDR3 nucleotides are TGTGCCAGCAGTTTATCTTCCGGGACAGGCGGAAACACCATATATTTT.

This chain connects TRBV2 to TRBJ1-1; D is possibly TRBD1 (5 bases). The CDR3 has 13 amino acids. CDR1 and CDR2 (germline): SNHLY, FYNNEI. V lost 2 bases and J lost 2, with 6 bases in between. The CDR3 protein is CASSERGNTEAFF. CDR3 sequence (DNA): TGTGCCAGCAGTGAAAGGGGAAACACTGAAGCTTTCTTT.

The chain uses TRBV3-1 (or the pseudogene TRBV3-2) and TRBJ2-3; 8 bases fit TRBD2. The germline V gene has CDR1 LGHDT and CDR2 YNNKEL (reference sequence). This CDR3 region has 16 residues. J lost 2 bases, V lost 5 bases, and 9 bases had no gene match. The CDR3: CASSTSAGGFTDTQYF. CDR3 DNA: TGTGCCAGCAGCACAAGTGCGGGGGGTTTCACAGATACGCAGTATTTT.

The chain has TRBV19 and TRBJ2-3, with 9 bases fitting TRBD2. After removal of 8 bases from V and 4 bases from J, the junction contained 10 bases not matched to a gene. The CDR3 is made up of 15 amino acids. Germline V gene sequence: CDR1 LNHDA, CDR2 SQIVND (reference sequence). The CDR3 sequence: CASRPTSGGSDTQYF. For the CDR3, the DNA is TGTGCCAGTCGACCGACTAGCGGAGGGTCAGATACGCAGTATTTT.

The chain employs TRBV3-1 (or the pseudogene TRBV3-2) and TRBJ2-5; TRBD2 matches at 7 bases. Germline-derived CDR1 and CDR2 are LGHDT and YNNKEL (reference sequence). V shed 5 bases, J shed 3 bases, and the junction held 3 bases outside the gene matches. This CDR3 has 13 amino acids. The CDR3: CASSGGGEETQYF. Written as DNA, the CDR3 is TGTGCCAGCAGCGGGGGGGGAGAAGAGACCCAGTACTTC.

This clone was counted at least ten times. The gene calls are TRBV14 and TRBJ2-7, with a possible D match to TRBD2 (6 bases). The ends were cut back, 1 base at V and 4 bases at J, with 8 bases in the middle. Germline CDR1 is SGHDN and CDR2 is FVKESK. The CDR3 loop spans 13 amino acids. The CDR3 DNA sequence: TGTGCCAGCAGCCAAGCCGGGGGATACGAGCAGTACTTC. Protein: CASSQAGGYEQYF.

This sequence joins TRBV18 and TRBJ1-1; possible D gene TRBD1, 6 bases. Trimming took off 5 bases at V and 10 bases at J, with 26 bases between the two ends. Looked up from germline, CDR1 is KGHSH and CDR2 is LQKENI. The CDR3 sequence is 16 residues long. The CDR3 bases are TGTGCCAGCTCAACCTCGGAGGACAGCCGTGGGAGAGGAGCTTTCTTT. Its translation: CASSTSEDSRGRGAFF.

This chain joins TRBV30 and TRBJ2-3; 11 positions match TRBD2. After removal of 5 bases from V and 6 bases from J, the junction contained 19 bases not matched to a gene. Germline V gene data show CDR1 as GTSNPN and CDR2 as SVGIG (reference sequence). This CDR3 is 18 amino acids long. Here the CDR3 DNA reads TGTGCCTGGGTGACTAGCGGGATATCGTCCCCCTCGGCGGATACGCAGTATTTT. It is translated as CAWVTSGISSPSADTQYF.

The CDR3 loop reads CASSPGTSGGRRDTQYF. The CDR3 DNA follows: TGTGCCAGCAGTCCCGGGACTAGCGGGGGCCGGCGAGATACGCAGTATTTT. This chain uses TRBV6-6 with TRBJ2-3, with 14 bases that match TRBD2. Germline CDR1 MNHNY, CDR2 SVGAGI (reference sequence). This CDR3 is 17 amino acids long. With 5 bases clipped from V and 5 bases from J, the junction kept 9 bases outside the gene matches.

The chain combines TRBV3-1 (or the pseudogene TRBV3-2) with TRBJ2-1; D may be TRBD2 (5 bases). Trimming left V 1 base short and J 6 bases short, with 13 bases between. This CDR3 has 15 amino acids. Germline V lookup: CDR1 LGHDT, CDR2 YNNKEL (reference sequence). The CDR3, as DNA: TGTGCCAGCAGCCAAGGGGGAGTCAGCGTCAATGAGCAGTTCTTC. Encoded protein: CASSQGGVSVNEQFF.

This clone was detected a few times. J is TRBJ2-2 and V is TRBV12-3 or TRBV12-4; the D gene is possibly TRBD2 (5 bases). The ends were cut back, 1 base at V and 6 bases at J, with 6 bases in the middle. This CDR3 has 13 residues. The CDR3 loop reads CASSLGGPGELFF. Written as DNA, the CDR3 is TGTGCCAGCAGTTTAGGAGGGCCCGGGGAGCTGTTTTTT.

This rearrangement joins TRBV2 to TRBJ2-3; maybe TRBD2 (6 bases). V dropped 6 bases and J dropped 5 bases, with 24 bases sitting between them. CDR1 SNHLY and CDR2 FYNNEI come from the germline V gene. The CDR3 totals 17 residues. The CDR3 sequence: CASRQLLTSPVVDTQYF. The CDR3 DNA follows: TGTGCCAGCAGGCAGCTCCTCACTAGCCCGGTCGTAGATACGCAGTATTTT.